This T cell receptor (beta chain) emerged from a study of blood T cells in healthy people across ages. It was with a sample-barcoded 5' primer and a J-beta primer mix that a second PCR of about 6 to 12 cycles was run. Each cDNA molecule received a tag from a template-switch adaptor that had 12 random nucleotides. Per-sample output comprised a minimum of 3 million paired-end reads containing CDR3. TCRdb ran MiXCR on the 5' RACE reads and lists one entry per CDR3 protein. The table records hundreds of thousands of distinct CDR3 sequences, just over 55% of them present only once. Extractions gave at least 5 micrograms of total RNA per sample. The TCR was taken from a man aged 35 to 55 in good health. Sequencing was done on a sample of blood.

DNA for the CDR3: TGCAGTGCTAGGATGGCGGGGGATACGCAGTATTTT. Translating gives CSARMAGDTQYF. V gene TRBV20-1 combines with J gene TRBJ2-3; TRBD2 might be the D (6 bases). Germline CDR1 and CDR2: DFQATT and SNEGSKA (reference sequence). This CDR3 is 12 amino acids long. Trimming cost V 3 bases and J 6 bases, with 10 bases left between them.